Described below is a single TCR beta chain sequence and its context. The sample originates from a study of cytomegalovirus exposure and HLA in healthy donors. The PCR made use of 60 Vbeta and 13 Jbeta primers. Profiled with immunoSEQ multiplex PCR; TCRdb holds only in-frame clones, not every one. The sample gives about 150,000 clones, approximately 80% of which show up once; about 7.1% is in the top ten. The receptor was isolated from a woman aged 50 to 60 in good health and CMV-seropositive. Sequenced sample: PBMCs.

In DNA form, the CDR3 reads TGTGCTAGTAACGGACAGGGATATGATTCACCCCTCCACTTT. Protein product: CASNGQGYDSPLHF. The chain has TRBV12-5 and TRBJ1-6, with 8 positions matching TRBD1. After removal of 8 bases from V and 8 bases from J, the junction contained 8 bases not matched to a gene. The CDR3 runs to 14 residues. CDR1 is LGHNT and CDR2 is FRNRAP in the germline V gene.